These 16 T cell receptor beta chains were sequenced from one sample in a study of identical twins. MiXCR was run by TCRdb on the 5' RACE reads, yielding one entry per CDR3 protein. The data contain a few hundred thousand distinct CDR3 sequences, roughly 9% of them seen just once; the ten biggest clones take up approximately 8.9%. What was sequenced was naive T cells sorted from blood. The source of these receptors is a woman between 50 and 59 years old in good health.

This clonotype was seen only a few times. This chain uses TRBV5-8 with TRBJ2-7; 10 bases agree with TRBD2. CDR3 size: 17 residues. Germline lookup yields CDR1 SGHTS and CDR2 YDEGEE. V lost 2 bases, J lost 4 bases, and 12 bases stayed unmatched. CDR3 sequence (DNA): TGTGCCAGCAGCTTTTTCCGGACTAGCGGAACTTTTTACGAGCAGTACGTC. Amino acids: CASSFFRTSGTFYEQYV.

The table lists this clonotype with a few counts. The chain is built from TRBV5-1 and TRBJ2-1; possibly TRBD2 for D (7 bases). This CDR3 spans 16 amino acids. Germline V gene sequence: CDR1 SGHRS, CDR2 YFSETQ. V was clipped by 0 bases and J by 5 bases, with 15 bases between them. The CDR3: CASSLAPGGMNNEQFF. The DNA of the CDR3 is TGCGCCAGCAGCTTGGCACCGGGGGGCATGAACAATGAGCAGTTCTTC. Drawing the rest from reference TRBV5-1 and TRBJ2-1, the complete variable domain is KAGVTQTPRYLIKTRGQQVTLSCSPISGHRSVSWYQQTPGQGLQFLFEYFSETQRNKGNFPGRFSGRQFSNSRSEMNVSTLELGDSALYLCASSLAPGGMNNEQFFGPGTRLTVL.

V usage is TRBV3-1 and J usage is TRBJ1-1; possible D gene TRBD1, 6 bases. This CDR3 is 13 amino acids long. Germline CDR1 and CDR2: LGHDT and YNNKEL (reference sequence). V dropped 4 bases and J dropped 5 bases, with 11 bases sitting between them. The CDR3 protein is CASSRQGITEAFF. In nucleotides, the CDR3 is TGTGCCAGCAGCCGGCAGGGGATTACTGAAGCTTTCTTT.

This clonotype was found a few times. V and J are TRBV20-1 and TRBJ1-2, with 9 bases lining up with TRBD1. V lost 0 bases and J lost 10; bases outside the gene matches: 6. CDR3 size: 13 residues. Germline CDR1 is DFQATT and CDR2 is SNEGSKA (reference sequence). The CDR3 region is CSARDIGQGFYTF. The CDR3 DNA reads as TGCAGTGCTAGAGATATAGGACAGGGGTTCTACACCTTC.

This clonotype was counted at least ten times. The chain links TRBV12-3 or TRBV12-4 to TRBJ1-1; D gene uncertain. Trimming took off 0 bases at V and 7 bases at J, with 12 bases between the two ends. The CDR3 consists of 14 residues. The CDR3 coding sequence is TGTGCCAGCAGTTTAGCTACAGTCCACAGTGAAGCTTTCTTT. This gives the protein CASSLATVHSEAFF.

This clonotype was detected only a few times. The gene calls are TRBV11-2 and TRBJ2-7, with D unclear. V dropped 1 base and J dropped 4 bases, with 11 bases sitting between them. The germline V gene encodes CDR1 SGHAT and CDR2 FQNNGV. The CDR3 covers 14 residues. This CDR3 reads CASSLALGRYEQYV. CDR3 DNA: TGTGCCAGCAGCTTAGCGCTGGGAAGGTACGAGCAGTACGTC.

This clonotype was counted between two and nine times. V is TRBV3-1 and J is TRBJ2-5; D uncertain. The germline V gene encodes CDR1 LGHDT and CDR2 YNNKEL (reference sequence). This CDR3 comprises 14 residues. The V gene lost 0 bases and the J gene lost 5 bases, with 10 bases spanning the gap. For the CDR3, the DNA is TGTGCCAGCAGCCAAGATCCTTCTGTTGAGACCCAGTACTTC. It codes for CASSQDPSVETQYF.

The genes are TRBV27 and TRBJ2-3, with unresolved D. Trimming cost V 0 bases and J 0 bases, with 10 bases left between them. The CDR3 totals 16 residues. Germline V gene lookup returns CDR1 MNHEY and CDR2 SMNVEV (reference sequence). CDR3 sequence: CASSLSLGPSTDTQYF. The CDR3 region has the DNA TGTGCCAGCAGTTTATCGCTAGGCCCCAGCACAGATACGCAGTATTTT.

The table lists this clonotype with a few counts. The chain carries TRBV5-4 and TRBJ2-7; TRBD1 agrees at 10 bases. The germline gives CDR1 SGHNT, CDR2 YYREEE (reference sequence). This CDR3 spans 14 amino acids. The trim removed 3 bases at V and 4 bases at J, leaving 4 bases unmatched. The CDR3 reads CASSWDRGGYEQYV. CDR3 in DNA: TGTGCCAGCAGCTGGGACAGGGGAGGTTACGAGCAGTACGTC.

This clonotype was seen at least ten times. The rearrangement joins TRBV4-1 to TRBJ2-5, with 7 nucleotides matching TRBD1. Per the germline V gene, CDR1 is MGHRA and CDR2 is YSYEKL. Trimming cost V 4 bases and J 4 bases; bases outside gene matches: 3. The CDR3 runs 13 residues. The CDR3 sequence is CASSRGQSETQYF. The CDR3 DNA sequence: TGCGCCAGCAGCCGGGGACAGTCAGAGACCCAGTACTTC.

The chain carries TRBV7-9 and TRBJ2-1; 8 bases map to TRBD2. This CDR3 has 15 amino acids. Unmatched junction bases numbered 10, after V lost 4 bases and J lost 8 bases. From germline, CDR1 is SEHNR and CDR2 FQNEAQ (reference sequence). CDR3 sequence reads: CASSSGTRIRDEQFF. CDR3 bases: TGTGCCAGCAGCTCCGGGACTAGGATTAGGGATGAGCAGTTCTTC.

This sequence joins TRBV20-1 and TRBJ2-1; a weak D match, TRBD2 (7 bases). Germline V gene lookup returns CDR1 DFQATT and CDR2 SNEGSKA (reference sequence). With 6 bases removed from V and 6 bases from J, the gap between germline ends came to 15 bases. CDR3 length: 13 residues. The CDR3 loop reads CSAGGAWGNEQFF. The CDR3 DNA reads TGCAGTGCGGGGGGGGCCTGGGGCAATGAGCAGTTCTTC.

The rearrangement joins TRBV7-9 to TRBJ1-2; D is perhaps TRBD1 (6 bases). Trimming removed 4 bases at V and 8 bases at J, with 14 bases between. Germline V gives CDR1 SEHNR, CDR2 FQNEAQ (reference sequence). The CDR3 totals 13 residues. CDR3 residues: CASSYGTPAGYTF. CDR3 coding DNA: TGTGCCAGCAGCTACGGGACACCGGCCGGCTACACCTTC.

This rearrangement joins TRBV20-1 to TRBJ2-7, with 9 bases lining up with TRBD2. The V segment lost 0 bases and the J segment 6 bases; nucleotides outside the gene matches: 9. CDR3 size: 15 residues. Germline V lookup: CDR1 DFQATT, CDR2 SNEGSKA (reference sequence). CDR3 in DNA: TGCAGTGCTAGAGATTTGGCGGGAGGGCCCCGCGAGCAGTACTTC. This sequence encodes CSARDLAGGPREQYF.

This clonotype was found many times. The CDR3 DNA reads as TGTGCCATCAGTGAGTCGATAGGGCAGGGGCCAGATACGCAGTATTTT. Translation gives CAISESIGQGPDTQYF. V and J are TRBV10-3 and TRBJ2-3, with D possibly being TRBD1 (6 bases). Looked up from germline, CDR1 is ENHRY and CDR2 is SYGVKD. The ends were cut back, 0 bases at V and 4 bases at J, with 14 bases in the middle. CDR3 length equals 16 residues.

The V gene is TRBV5-6, the J gene TRBJ2-1; 7 nucleotides agree with TRBD1. There are 16 residues in the CDR3. Germline CDR1 SGHDT, CDR2 YYEEEE. The V segment lost 3 bases and the J segment 6 bases; nucleotides outside the gene matches: 12. This CDR3 is CASSSNHLTGSNEQFF. The CDR3 region has the DNA TGTGCCAGCAGCTCAAATCACCTGACAGGGAGCAATGAGCAGTTCTTC.